A selection of T cell receptor beta chains follows, all from one sample in a study of blood T cell repertoires in COVID-19. Using immunoSEQ multiplex PCR, the repertoire was profiled, and TCRdb retains in-frame clones only, with some absent. The data contain about 360,000 clones, 83% of them singletons. Sequencing input: peripheral blood. These receptors all stem from a man aged 25-40 years with active or convalescent COVID-19. The CDR3 runs from the conserved cysteine through the conserved F or W. The D gene is left open where the match is weak. Clone size is stated in some rows and not others, as once, few, many or a class when expanded.

15 | TRBJ2-2 | NA | TRBV5-5 | NA | TGTGCCAGCAGCTTAGCCGCTACTAACACCGGGGAGCTGTTTTTT | CASSLAATNTGELFF
13 | TRBJ2-7 | NA | TRBV20-1 | NA | TGCAGTGCTAGTCAGGGACACCCCTACGAGCAGTACTTC | CSASQGHPYEQYF
16 | TRBJ1-2 | NA | TRBV28 | NA | TGTGCCAGCACCCCGGGCGGGGGACGGAGATACTATGGCTACACCTTC | CASTPGGGRRYYGYTF
14 | TRBJ2-5 | NA | TRBV18 | TRBD2 | TGTGCCAGCTCACCTCCGACGGGAGGGGAGACCCAGTACTTC | CASSPPTGGETQYF
13 | TRBJ1-5 | NA | TRBV9 | NA | TGTGCCAGCAGCCCAGGGTACAATCAGCCCCAGCATTTT | CASSPGYNQPQHF
15 | TRBJ1-1 | NA | TRBV5-5 | TRBD1 | TGTGCCAGCAGCTTCCAAGGACAGGCAGTATCTGGAGCTTTCTTT | CASSFQGQAVSGAFF
16 | TRBJ2-1 | NA | TRBV6-5 | TRBD2 | TGTGCCAGCAGTTCCGGATGGACTAGCGGGAACAATGAGCAGTTCTTC | CASSSGWTSGNNEQFF
16 | TRBJ2-5 | NA | TRBV7-6 | NA | TGTGCCAGCAGCACTAGCCTTGGTGGAGTAGGGGAGACCCAGTACTTC | CASSTSLGGVGETQYF
14 | TRBJ2-1 | few | TRBV10-1 | NA | TGCGCCAGCAGTGGGAGAAGCTCCTACAATGAGCAGTTCTTC | CASSGRSSYNEQFF
18 | TRBJ2-1 | NA | TRBV7-6 | TRBD2 | TGTGCCAGCAGCTTCGGCAGCAGGGGACTAGCTGAGTACAATGAGCAGTTCTTC | CASSFGSRGLAEYNEQFF
15 | TRBJ2-2 | NA | TRBV28 | TRBD2 | TGTGCCAGCAGTTTACTGGCAGGGAGGGCCGGGGAGCTGTTTTTT | CASSLLAGRAGELFF
16 | TRBJ1-3 | NA | TRBV5-1 | TRBD1 | TGCGCCAGCAGCTCGACAGGGGGATTCTCTGGAAACACCATATATTTT | CASSSTGGFSGNTIYF
18 | TRBJ1-6 | NA | TRBV9 | TRBD1 | TGTGCCAGCAGCGTCGAACCGACAGGGGGGTCCTATAATTCACCCCTCCACTTT | CASSVEPTGGSYNSPLHF
14 | TRBJ2-5 | NA | TRBV7-3 | NA | TGTGCCAGCAGCCGATCGGGCGGGAAAGAGACCCAGTACTTC | CASSRSGGKETQYF
14 | TRBJ1-4 | NA | TRBV13 | TRBD1 | TGTGCCAGCAGCAGACAGGGGGTTTATGAAAAACTGTTTTTT | CASSRQGVYEKLFF
14 | TRBJ2-1 | NA | TRBV15 | TRBD2 | TGTGCCACCAGCAGAGGACTAGCGGAGAATGAGCAGTTCTTC | CATSRGLAENEQFF
15 | TRBJ1-2 | few | TRBV6-5 | NA | TGTGCCAGCCTAAACCTGGGGAGGGAACCCTATGGCTACACCTTC | CASLNLGREPYGYTF
14 | TRBJ1-5 | few | TRBV3-1/TRBV3-2 | TRBD1 | TGTGCCAGCAGCCACAGGGGGGGCAATCAGCCCCAGCATTTT | CASSHRGGNQPQHF
15 | TRBJ1-2 | NA | TRBV4-1 | NA | TGCGCCAGCAGCCAAGATCTTGGGCGGGGAAGAGGCTACACCTTC | CASSQDLGRGRGYTF
13 | TRBJ2-3 | few | TRBV15 | NA | TGTGCCACCAGCAGGTTATATACAGATACGCAGTATTTT | CATSRLYTDTQYF
13 | TRBJ1-6 | NA | TRBV30 | TRBD1 | TGTGCCTGGAGTGGGGGACAGTTCACACCCCTCCACTTT | CAWSGGQFTPLHF
15 | TRBJ1-2 | NA | TRBV4-2 | NA | TGTGCCAGCAGCCAAGAGCGCGAGGGGGACTATGGCTACACCTTC | CASSQEREGDYGYTF
16 | TRBJ1-1 | NA | TRBV11-2 | NA | TGTGCCAGCAGCCTACTTGGAGGGATTGTTTTCACTGAAGCTTTCTTT | CASSLLGGIVFTEAFF
18 | TRBJ1-3 | NA | TRBV7-8 | NA | TGTGCCAGCAGCTTGGAACAGCCTCTACTCTTGTCTGGAAACACCATATATTTT | CASSLEQPLLLSGNTIYF
14 | TRBJ2-2 | NA | TRBV4-3 | NA | TGCGCCAGCAGCCCGACTAGTTCCACCGGGGAGCTGTTTTTT | CASSPTSSTGELFF
17 | TRBJ1-4 | NA | TRBV5-1 | NA | TGCGCCAGCAGCTCCGTGGGCATGGTGGCAACTAATGAAAAACTGTTTTTT | CASSSVGMVATNEKLFF
14 | TRBJ1-1 | NA | TRBV5-1 | NA | TGCGCCAGCAGGTTTCAAGGGGATCACACGGAAGCTTTCTTT | CASRFQGDHTEAFF
14 | TRBJ2-7 | NA | TRBV5-6 | NA | TGTGCCAGCAGCTTGGGACTACCTTCCTACGAGCAGTACTTC | CASSLGLPSYEQYF
14 | TRBJ1-5 | few | TRBV3-1/TRBV3-2 | TRBD1 | TGTGCCAGCAGTCAGGGACAGGGGGATCAGCCCCAGCATTTT | CASSQGQGDQPQHF
15 | TRBJ1-4 | NA | TRBV7-2 | TRBD1 | TGTGCCAGCAGCGCTGACAGGGGGCGAGATGAAAAACTGTTTTTT | CASSADRGRDEKLFF
16 | TRBJ2-1 | NA | TRBV27 | TRBD2 | TGTGCCAGCAGTTTATTGCGGGAGAGCTCCTACAATGAGCAGTTCTTC | CASSLLRESSYNEQFF
12 | TRBJ2-4 | NA | TRBV10-3 | TRBD2 | TGTGCCACCCTTAGCGGGGGAAACATTCAGTACTTC | CATLSGGNIQYF
15 | TRBJ2-7 | NA | TRBV5-1 | NA | TGCGCCAGCAGCCCCTCGGGAACAAGCTCCTACGAGCAGTACTTC | CASSPSGTSSYEQYF
15 | TRBJ2-3 | NA | TRBV24-1 | NA | TGTGCCACCAGTGCATCGGGGGATTCCGCAGATACGCAGTATTTT | CATSASGDSADTQYF
15 | TRBJ2-7 | NA | TRBV28 | TRBD1 | TGTGCCAGCAGTTCGACAGGGGGTACCCTCGGCGAGCAGTACTTC | CASSSTGGTLGEQYF
14 | TRBJ1-1 | NA | TRBV7-2 | TRBD1 | TGTGCCAGCAGCCCCCGACAGGGGGGAACTGAAGCTTTCTTT | CASSPRQGGTEAFF
15 | TRBJ1-5 | NA | TRBV5-1 | TRBD1 | TGCGCCAGCAGCCCACCGGGACAGGGGGATCAGCCCCAGCATTTT | CASSPPGQGDQPQHF
15 | TRBJ1-3 | NA | TRBV27 | NA | TGTGCCAGCAGTACAGGGAAGAGCTCTGGAAACACCATATATTTT | CASSTGKSSGNTIYF
15 | TRBJ2-5 | NA | TRBV11-3 | NA | TGTGCCAGCAGCTTAGATGGCGGGGTTGGTGAGACCCAGTACTTC | CASSLDGGVGETQYF
13 | TRBJ1-1 | NA | TRBV5-1 | NA | TGCGCCAGCAGCAACCCAGGGCGCACTGAAGCTTTCTTT | CASSNPGRTEAFF
13 | TRBJ1-5 | NA | TRBV30 | NA | TGTGCCTGGAGCCCGGACAGCTCTCAGCCCCAGCATTTT | CAWSPDSSQPQHF
13 | TRBJ1-4 | NA | TRBV7-9 | NA | TGTGCCAGCAGCTTACGACAGAATGAAAAACTGTTTTTT | CASSLRQNEKLFF
13 | TRBJ1-2 | NA | TRBV24-1 | TRBD1 | TGTGCCACCAGTGACACAGGGGGCGAAGGCTACACCTTC | CATSDTGGEGYTF
14 | TRBJ2-1 | NA | TRBV4-1 | NA | TGCGCCAGCAGCCAAGTGAACGCCGGCAATGAGCAGTTCTTC | CASSQVNAGNEQFF
16 | TRBJ1-1 | NA | TRBV5-3 | NA | TGTGCCAGAAGCCTCGCCGCTTTACGAGAGAACACTGAAGCTTTCTTT | CARSLAALRENTEAFF
17 | TRBJ1-3 | once | TRBV4-1 | TRBD1 | TGCGCCAGCAGCTACAAATCGCAGGGGGCGGCCGGAAACACCATATATTTT | CASSYKSQGAAGNTIYF
14 | TRBJ2-2 | NA | TRBV7-3 | TRBD1 | TGTGCCAGCGCCCCGACAGGGGGCACCGGGGAGCTGTTTTTT | CASAPTGGTGELFF
15 | TRBJ1-1 | NA | TRBV18 | TRBD1 | TGTGCCAGCTCACCTAGACAGGGGACGAACACTGAAGCTTTCTTT | CASSPRQGTNTEAFF
15 | TRBJ2-2 | few | TRBV5-1 | TRBD1 | TGCGCCAGCAGCTCGACAGGGTCGAACACCGGGGAGCTGTTTTTT | CASSSTGSNTGELFF
13 | TRBJ1-2 | NA | TRBV11-3 | NA | TGTGCCAGCAGCTTGTCAAACAGGCGAGGCTACACCTTC | CASSLSNRRGYTF